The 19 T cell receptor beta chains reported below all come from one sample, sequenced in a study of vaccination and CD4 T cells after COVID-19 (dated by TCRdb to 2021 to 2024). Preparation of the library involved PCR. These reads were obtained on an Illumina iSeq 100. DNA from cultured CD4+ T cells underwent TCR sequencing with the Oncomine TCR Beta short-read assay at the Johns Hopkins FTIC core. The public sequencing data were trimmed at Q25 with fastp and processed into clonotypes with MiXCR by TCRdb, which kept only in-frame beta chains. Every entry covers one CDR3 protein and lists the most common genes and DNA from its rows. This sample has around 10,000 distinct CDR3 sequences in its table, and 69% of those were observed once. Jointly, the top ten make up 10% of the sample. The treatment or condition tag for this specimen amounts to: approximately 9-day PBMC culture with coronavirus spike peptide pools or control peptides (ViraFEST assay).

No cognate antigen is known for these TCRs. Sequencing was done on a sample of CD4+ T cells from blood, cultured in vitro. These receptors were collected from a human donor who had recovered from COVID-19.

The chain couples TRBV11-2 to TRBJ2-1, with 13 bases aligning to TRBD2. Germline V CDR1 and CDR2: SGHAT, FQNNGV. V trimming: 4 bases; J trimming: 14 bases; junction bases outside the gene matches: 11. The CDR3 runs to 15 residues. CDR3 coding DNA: TGTGCCAGCAGCTCCGACGGGACTAGCGGGAAGGTAGAGTTCTTC. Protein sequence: CASSSDGTSGKVEFF.

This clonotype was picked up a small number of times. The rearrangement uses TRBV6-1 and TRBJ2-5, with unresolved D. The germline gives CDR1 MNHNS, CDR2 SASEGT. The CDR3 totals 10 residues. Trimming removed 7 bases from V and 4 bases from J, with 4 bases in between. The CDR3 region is CASKRETQYF. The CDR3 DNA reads TGTGCCAGCAAAAGAGAGACCCAGTACTTC.

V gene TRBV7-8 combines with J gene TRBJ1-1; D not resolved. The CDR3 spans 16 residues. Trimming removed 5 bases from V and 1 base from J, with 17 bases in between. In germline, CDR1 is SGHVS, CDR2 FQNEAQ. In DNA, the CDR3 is TGTGCCAGCAGCCGGGCTAGATTAGCTTGGAACACTGAAGCTTTCTTT. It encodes CASSRARLAWNTEAFF.

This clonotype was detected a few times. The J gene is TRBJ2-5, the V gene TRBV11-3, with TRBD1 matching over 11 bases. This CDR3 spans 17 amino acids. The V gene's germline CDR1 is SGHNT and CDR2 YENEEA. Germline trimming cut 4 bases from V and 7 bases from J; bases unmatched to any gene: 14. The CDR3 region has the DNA TGTGCCAGCAGCTATCCCTGGGGGACAGGGGGAACGGTGACCCAGTACTTC. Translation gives CASSYPWGTGGTVTQYF.

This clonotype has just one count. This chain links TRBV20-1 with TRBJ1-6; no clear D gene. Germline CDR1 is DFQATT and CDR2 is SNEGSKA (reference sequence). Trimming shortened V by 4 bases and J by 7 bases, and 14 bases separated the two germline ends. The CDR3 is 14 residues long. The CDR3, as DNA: TGCAGTGCTAAGTCCCACTCGGGGAATTCACCCCTCCACTTT. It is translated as CSAKSHSGNSPLHF.

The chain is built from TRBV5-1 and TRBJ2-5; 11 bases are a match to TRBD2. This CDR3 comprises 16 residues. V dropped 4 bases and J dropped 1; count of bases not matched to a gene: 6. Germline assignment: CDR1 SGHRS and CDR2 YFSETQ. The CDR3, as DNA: TGCGCCAGCAGCCCAAGACTAGCGGGGAGCCAAGAGACCCAGTACTTC. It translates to CASSPRLAGSQETQYF.

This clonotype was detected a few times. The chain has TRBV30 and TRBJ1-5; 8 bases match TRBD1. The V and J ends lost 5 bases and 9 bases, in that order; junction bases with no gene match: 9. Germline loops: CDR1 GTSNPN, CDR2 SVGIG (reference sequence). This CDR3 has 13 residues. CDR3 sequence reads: CAWATRGQSPQHF. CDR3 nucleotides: TGTGCCTGGGCCACCAGGGGGCAATCGCCCCAGCATTTT.

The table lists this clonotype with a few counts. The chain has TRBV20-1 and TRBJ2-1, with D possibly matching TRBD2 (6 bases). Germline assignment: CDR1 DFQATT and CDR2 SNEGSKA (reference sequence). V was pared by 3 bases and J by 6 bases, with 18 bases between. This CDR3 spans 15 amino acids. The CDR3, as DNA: TGCAGTGCTAGCGGGAGCACGGGGATGGGCAATGAGCAGTTCTTC. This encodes CSASGSTGMGNEQFF.

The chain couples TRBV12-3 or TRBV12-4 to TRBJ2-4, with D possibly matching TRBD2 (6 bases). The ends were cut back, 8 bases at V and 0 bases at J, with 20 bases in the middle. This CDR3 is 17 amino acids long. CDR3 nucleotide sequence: TGTGCCAGCTCCTCGGAAGCGGGCCCTTTAGCCAAAAACATTCAGTACTTC. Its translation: CASSSEAGPLAKNIQYF.

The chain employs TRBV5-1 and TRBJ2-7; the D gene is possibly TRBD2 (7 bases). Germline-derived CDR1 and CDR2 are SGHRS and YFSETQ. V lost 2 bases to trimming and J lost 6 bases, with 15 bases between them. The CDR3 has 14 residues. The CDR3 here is CASSFGGTTIEQYF. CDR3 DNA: TGCGCCAGCAGCTTCGGGGGGACAACGATCGAGCAGTACTTC. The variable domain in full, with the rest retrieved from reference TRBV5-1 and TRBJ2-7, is KAGVTQTPRYLIKTRGQQVTLSCSPISGHRSVSWYQQTPGQGLQFLFEYFSETQRNKGNFPGRFSGRQFSNSRSEMNVSTLELGDSALYLCASSFGGTTIEQYFGPGTRLTVT.

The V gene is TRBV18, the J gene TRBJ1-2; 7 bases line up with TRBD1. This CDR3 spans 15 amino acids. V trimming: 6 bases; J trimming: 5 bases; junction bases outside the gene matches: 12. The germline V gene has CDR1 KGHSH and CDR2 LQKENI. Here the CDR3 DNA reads TGTGCCAGCTCCCGCGGACAGGAGCAAGGGTATGGCTACACCTTC. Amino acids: CASSRGQEQGYGYTF. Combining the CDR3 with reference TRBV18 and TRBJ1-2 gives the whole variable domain NAGVMQNPRHLVRRRGQEARLRCSPMKGHSHVYWYRQLPEEGLKFMVYLQKENIIDESGMPKERFSAEFPKEGPSILRIQQVVRGDSAAYFCASSRGQEQGYGYTFGSGTRLTVV.

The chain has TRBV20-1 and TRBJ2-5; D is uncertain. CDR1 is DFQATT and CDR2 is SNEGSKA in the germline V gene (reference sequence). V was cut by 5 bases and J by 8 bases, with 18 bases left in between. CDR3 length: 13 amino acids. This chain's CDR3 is CSAAPLTGVTQYF. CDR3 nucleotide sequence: TGCAGTGCTGCCCCCCTCACGGGTGTCACCCAGTACTTC.

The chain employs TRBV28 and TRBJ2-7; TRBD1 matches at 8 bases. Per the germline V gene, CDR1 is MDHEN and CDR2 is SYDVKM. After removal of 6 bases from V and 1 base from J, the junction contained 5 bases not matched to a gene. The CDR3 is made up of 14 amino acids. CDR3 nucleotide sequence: TGTGCCAGCAGCCCTAGGACAGGGTCCTACGAGCAGTACTTC. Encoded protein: CASSPRTGSYEQYF. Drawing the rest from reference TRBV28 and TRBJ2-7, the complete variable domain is DVKVTQSSRYLVKRTGEKVFLECVQDMDHENMFWYRQDPGLGLRLIYFSYDVKMKEKGDIPEGYSVSREKKERFSLILESASTNQTSMYLCASSPRTGSYEQYFGPGTRLTVT.

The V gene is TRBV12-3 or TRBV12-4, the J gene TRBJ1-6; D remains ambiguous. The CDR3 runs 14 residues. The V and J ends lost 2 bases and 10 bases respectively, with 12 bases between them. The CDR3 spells CASSLSGILSPLHF. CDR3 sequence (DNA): TGTGCCAGCAGTTTATCGGGGATATTATCACCCCTCCACTTT.

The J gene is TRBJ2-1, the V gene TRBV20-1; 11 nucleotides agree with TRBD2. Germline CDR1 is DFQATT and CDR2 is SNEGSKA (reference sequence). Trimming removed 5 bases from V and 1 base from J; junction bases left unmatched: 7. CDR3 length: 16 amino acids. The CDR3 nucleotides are TGCAGTGCTTACAAATTAGCGGGGGGGTCCTACAATGAGCAGTTCTTC. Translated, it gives CSAYKLAGGSYNEQFF.

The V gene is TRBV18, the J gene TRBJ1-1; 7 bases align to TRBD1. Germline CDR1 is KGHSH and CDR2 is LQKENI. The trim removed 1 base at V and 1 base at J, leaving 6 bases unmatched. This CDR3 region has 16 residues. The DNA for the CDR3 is TGTGCCAGCTCACCACTGACAGGGTCAGGGAACACTGAAGCTTTCTTT. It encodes CASSPLTGSGNTEAFF.

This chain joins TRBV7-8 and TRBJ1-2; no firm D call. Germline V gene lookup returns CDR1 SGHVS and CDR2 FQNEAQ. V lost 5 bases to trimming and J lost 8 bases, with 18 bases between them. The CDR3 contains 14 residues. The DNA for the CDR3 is TGTGCCAGCAGCAAAGACTTGGGAGAGCAAGGCTACACCTTC. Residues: CASSKDLGEQGYTF.

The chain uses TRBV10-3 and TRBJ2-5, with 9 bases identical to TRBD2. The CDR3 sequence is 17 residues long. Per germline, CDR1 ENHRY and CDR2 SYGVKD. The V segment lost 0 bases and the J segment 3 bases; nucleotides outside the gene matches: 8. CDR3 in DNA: TGTGCCATCAGTGAGTCGATTAGCGGGAGTGGAAAAGAGACCCAGTACTTC. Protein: CAISESISGSGKETQYF.

In DNA form, the CDR3 reads TGTGCCAGCAGTTCCTCCTACACAGATACGCAGTATTTT. This gives the protein CASSSSYTDTQYF. The gene calls are TRBV6-2 or TRBV6-3 and TRBJ2-3; D gene uncertain. V gave up 4 bases and J gave up 2 bases, with 7 bases separating them. The CDR3 totals 13 residues. CDR1 is MNHEY and CDR2 is SVGEGT in the germline V gene.